Listed below are T cell receptor beta chains from one sample, sequenced in a study of cytomegalovirus exposure and HLA in healthy donors. Sequenced by immunoSEQ multiplex PCR; TCRdb stores in-frame clones only, minus some. The sample records about 160,000 clones, roughly 80% being singletons. Sequences were obtained from PBMCs. The receptors originated from a middle-aged woman in good health and CMV-seronegative. Each CDR3 is given with its conserved first and last residue. The D gene is left open where the match is weak. Clone size is not always given. Where it is, it says once, few, many or a class for expanded clones.

clone_size j_call v_call d_call cdr3_nt cdr3_aa
once TRBJ1-1 TRBV9 . TGTGCCAGCAGCGTAGATCGGGGGTACACTGAAGCTTTCTTT CASSVDRGYTEAFF
. TRBJ1-2 TRBV5-1 . TGCGCCAGCAGCCAGGCGGCCAGGGGCTATGGCTACACCTTC CASSQAARGYGYTF
. TRBJ2-7 TRBV7-9 . TGTGCCAGCAGCTTAGAGGGACATGGAGACGAGCAGTACTTC CASSLEGHGDEQYF
once TRBJ2-1 TRBV7-8 . TGTGCCAGCAGCTTTAGTTGGAGGAGACCGAGGGGGATGAATGAGCAGTTCTTC CASSFSWRRPRGMNEQFF
. TRBJ2-2 TRBV4-1 TRBD1 TGCGCCAGCAGCAGACCGGGACAGGGGAACACCGGGGAGCTGTTTTTT CASSRPGQGNTGELFF
few TRBJ2-1 TRBV28 TRBD1 TGTGCCATTTCCGGGACAGGGGAGTGGAATGAGCAGTTCTTC CAISGTGEWNEQFF
. TRBJ1-1 TRBV7-9 . TGTGCCAGCTTATGGGGAGGGCCGAAGAACACTGAAGCTTTCTTT CASLWGGPKNTEAFF
. TRBJ1-1 TRBV6-1 . TGTGCCAGCAGTCAGGGAAGTGGCGCTGAAGCTTTCTTT CASSQGSGAEAFF
. TRBJ1-1 TRBV27 . TGTGCCAGCAGTTTACATCGGAGGAACACTGAAGCTTTCTTT CASSLHRRNTEAFF
. TRBJ2-1 TRBV10-1 TRBD2 TGCGCTCTAACTAGCGGAGCCTACAATGAGCAGTTCTTC CALTSGAYNEQFF
. TRBJ2-4 TRBV5-4 . TGTGCCAGCAGCTTGGGTATATTAGCCCGAGGCCAAAACATTCAGTACTTC CASSLGILARGQNIQYF
. TRBJ2-7 TRBV6-6 TRBD1 TGTGCCAGCAGTTACGACAGGGGGCTTCCCTACGAGCAGTACTTC CASSYDRGLPYEQYF
. TRBJ2-7 TRBV6-1 . TGTGCCAGCAGCCAGACAGGTTCCCTCGAGCAGTACTTC CASSQTGSLEQYF
few TRBJ1-4 TRBV4-2 TRBD1 TGTGCCAGCAGCCAGGCAGGGGGCTCTAATGAAAAACTGTTTTTT CASSQAGGSNEKLFF
. TRBJ2-7 TRBV4-2 . TGTGCCAGCAGCCAAGATCGGGTTAGGGGGGAGCAGTACTTC CASSQDRVRGEQYF
. TRBJ2-7 TRBV28 TRBD1 TGTGCCAGCAGTCCCCCAGGGGGATTACCCTACGAGCAGTACTTC CASSPPGGLPYEQYF
. TRBJ1-1 TRBV5-1 TRBD1 TGCGCCAGCAGCTTGAGACAGGGTGACACTGAAGCTTTCTTT CASSLRQGDTEAFF
. TRBJ1-2 TRBV27 TRBD1 TGTGCCAGCAGTTTATCCATCCGGGACAGTTGCACCTTC CASSLSIRDSCTF
. TRBJ1-1 TRBV28 . TGTGCCAGCAGTTCGGGGGGAGAATACACTGAAGCTTTCTTT CASSSGGEYTEAFF
. TRBJ2-1 TRBV27 TRBD2 TGTGCCAGCAGGAGAAGCGGGGGGTCGAACAATGAGCAGTTCTTC CASRRSGGSNNEQFF
. TRBJ2-4 TRBV28 TRBD1 TGTGCCAGCAGTTCTCCATGGGCAGGGGGCACCAAAAACATTCAGTACTTC CASSSPWAGGTKNIQYF
. TRBJ1-6 TRBV5-1 . TGCGCCAACGGGGGGAGGTTCCCCCTTTCTCCCCTCCACTTT CANGGRFPLSPLHF
. TRBJ1-1 TRBV2 . TGTGCCAGCAGGGTATCTTTGGGAGGGAACACTGAAGCTTTCTTT CASRVSLGGNTEAFF
once TRBJ1-3 TRBV5-4 TRBD1 TGTGCCAGCAGCCCCGGGACAGCCTCTGGAAACACCATATATTTT CASSPGTASGNTIYF
. TRBJ1-1 TRBV5-1 . TGCGCCAGCAGCTTGGTCGGGAAGAACACTGAAGCTTTCTTT CASSLVGKNTEAFF
. TRBJ2-6 TRBV4-1 . TGCGCCAGCAGCTCGCCAGGGACTGGGGCCAACGTCCTGACTTTC CASSSPGTGANVLTF
. TRBJ2-5 TRBV5-1 . TGCGCCAGCAGTATGAGACTAGACGAACAAGAGACCCAGTACTTC CASSMRLDEQETQYF
. TRBJ1-2 TRBV19 TRBD1 TGTGCCAGTGATACAGGGGGCCGGTATGGCTACACCTTC CASDTGGRYGYTF
. TRBJ2-7 TRBV28 TRBD2 TGTGCCAGCAGTGTTAGCGGGGGGGCCCCCTACGAGCAGTACTTC CASSVSGGAPYEQYF
. TRBJ2-1 TRBV6-5 . TGTGCCAGCAGTTACCGGTATGAGCAGTTCTTC CASSYRYEQFF
. TRBJ2-1 TRBV18 TRBD2 TGTGCCAGCTCCCTACTAGCGGGGGGCCAGTCCAATGAGCAGTTCTTC CASSLLAGGQSNEQFF
. TRBJ2-2 TRBV5-4 . TGTGCCAGCAGCTTGGTCGAGGACAGGGAGGGCGGGGAGCTGTTTTTT CASSLVEDREGGELFF
. TRBJ1-2 TRBV28 . TGTGCCAGCAGCCGTAGCTTTTCCCCGAACTATGGCTACACCTTC CASSRSFSPNYGYTF
. TRBJ1-4 TRBV15 . TGTGCCACCAGCAGAGATCTAGGGGTGGGGGGTGAAAAACTGTTTTTT CATSRDLGVGGEKLFF